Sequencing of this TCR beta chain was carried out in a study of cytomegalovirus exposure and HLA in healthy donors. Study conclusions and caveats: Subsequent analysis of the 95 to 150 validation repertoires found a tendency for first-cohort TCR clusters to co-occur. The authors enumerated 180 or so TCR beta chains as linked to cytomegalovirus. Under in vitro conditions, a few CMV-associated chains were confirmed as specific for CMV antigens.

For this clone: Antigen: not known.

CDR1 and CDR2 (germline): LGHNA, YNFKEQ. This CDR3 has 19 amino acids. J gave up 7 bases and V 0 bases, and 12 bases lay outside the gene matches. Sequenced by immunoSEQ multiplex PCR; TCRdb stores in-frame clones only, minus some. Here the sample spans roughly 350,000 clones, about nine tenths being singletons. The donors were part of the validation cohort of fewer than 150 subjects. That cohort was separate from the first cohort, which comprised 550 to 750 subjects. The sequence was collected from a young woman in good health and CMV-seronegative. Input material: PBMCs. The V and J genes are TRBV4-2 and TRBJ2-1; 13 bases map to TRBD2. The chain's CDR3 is CASSQDIVTSGRAGNEQFF. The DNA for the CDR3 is TGTGCCAGCAGCCAAGATATCGTCACTAGCGGGAGGGCCGGGAATGAGCAGTTCTTC.